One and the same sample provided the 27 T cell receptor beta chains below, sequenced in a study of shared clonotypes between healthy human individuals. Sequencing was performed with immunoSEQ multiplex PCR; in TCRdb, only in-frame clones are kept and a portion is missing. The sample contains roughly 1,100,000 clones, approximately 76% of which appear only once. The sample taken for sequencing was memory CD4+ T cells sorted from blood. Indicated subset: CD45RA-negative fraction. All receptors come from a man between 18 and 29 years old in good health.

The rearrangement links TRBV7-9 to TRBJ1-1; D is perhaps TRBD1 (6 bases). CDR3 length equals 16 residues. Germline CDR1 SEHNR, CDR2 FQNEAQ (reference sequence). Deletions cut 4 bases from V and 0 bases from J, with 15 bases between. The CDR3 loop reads CASSSGGGTMNTEAFF. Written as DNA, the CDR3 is TGTGCCAGCAGCTCCGGGGGGGGCACCATGAACACTGAAGCTTTCTTT.

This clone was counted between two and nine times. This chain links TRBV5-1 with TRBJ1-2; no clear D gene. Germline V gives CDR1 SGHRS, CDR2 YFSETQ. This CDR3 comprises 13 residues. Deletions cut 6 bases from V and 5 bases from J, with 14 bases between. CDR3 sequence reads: CASTASEWYGYTF. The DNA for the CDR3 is TGCGCCAGCACCGCCTCTGAGTGGTATGGCTACACCTTC.

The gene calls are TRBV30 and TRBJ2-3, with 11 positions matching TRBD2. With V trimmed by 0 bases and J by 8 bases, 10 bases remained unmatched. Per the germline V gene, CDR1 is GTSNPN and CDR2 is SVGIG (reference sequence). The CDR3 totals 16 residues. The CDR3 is CAWSVGLAGGRGTQYF. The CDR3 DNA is TGTGCCTGGAGTGTTGGGCTAGCGGGAGGACGGGGTACGCAGTATTTT.

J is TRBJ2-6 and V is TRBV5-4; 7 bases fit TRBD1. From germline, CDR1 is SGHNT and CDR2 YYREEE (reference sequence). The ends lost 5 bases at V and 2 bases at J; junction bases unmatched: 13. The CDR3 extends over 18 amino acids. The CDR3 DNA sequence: TGTGCCAGCAGATTCGGGTCAGGGGGTAGTCCTGGGGCCAACGTCCTGACTTTC. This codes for CASRFGSGGSPGANVLTF.

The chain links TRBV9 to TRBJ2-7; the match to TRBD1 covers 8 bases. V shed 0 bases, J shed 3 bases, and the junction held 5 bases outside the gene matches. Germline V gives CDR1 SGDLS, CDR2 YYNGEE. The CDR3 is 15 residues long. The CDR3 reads CASSVGWDRHYEQYF. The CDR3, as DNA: TGTGCCAGCAGCGTAGGGTGGGACAGGCACTACGAGCAGTACTTC.

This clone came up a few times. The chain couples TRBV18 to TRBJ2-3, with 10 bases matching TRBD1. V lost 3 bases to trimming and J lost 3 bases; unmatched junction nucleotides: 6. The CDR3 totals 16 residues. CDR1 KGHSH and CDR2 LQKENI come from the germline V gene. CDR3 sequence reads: CASSPDRGLITDTQYF. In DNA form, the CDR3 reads TGTGCCAGCTCACCTGACAGGGGGCTGATTACAGATACGCAGTATTTT.

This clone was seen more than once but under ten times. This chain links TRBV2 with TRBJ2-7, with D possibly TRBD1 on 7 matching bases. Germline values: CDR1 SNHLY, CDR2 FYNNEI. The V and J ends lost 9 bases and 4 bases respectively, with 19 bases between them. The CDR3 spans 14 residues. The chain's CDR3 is CASGGTAAVYEQYF. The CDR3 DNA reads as TGTGCCAGTGGGGGGACAGCGGCAGTTTACGAGCAGTACTTC. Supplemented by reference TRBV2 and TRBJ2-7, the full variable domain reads EPEVTQTPSHQVTQMGQEVILRCVPISNHLYFYWYRQILGQKVEFLVSFYNNEISEKSEIFDDQFSVERPDGSNFTLKIRSTKLEDSAMYFCASGGTAAVYEQYFGPGTRLTVT.

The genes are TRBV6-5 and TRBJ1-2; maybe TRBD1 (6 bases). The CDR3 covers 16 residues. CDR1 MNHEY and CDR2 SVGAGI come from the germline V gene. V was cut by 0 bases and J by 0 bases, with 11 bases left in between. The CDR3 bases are TGTGCCAGCAGTTACTCCCTTACAGGGTCTAACTATGGCTACACCTTC. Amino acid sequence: CASSYSLTGSNYGYTF.

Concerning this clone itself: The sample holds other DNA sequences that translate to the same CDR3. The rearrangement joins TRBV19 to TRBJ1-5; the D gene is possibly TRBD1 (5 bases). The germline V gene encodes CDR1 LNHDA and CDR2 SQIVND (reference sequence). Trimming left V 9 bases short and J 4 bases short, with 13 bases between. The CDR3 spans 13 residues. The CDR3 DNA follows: TGTGCCAGCTCCGGGACGGGTAATCAGCCCCAGCATTTT. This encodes CASSGTGNQPQHF.

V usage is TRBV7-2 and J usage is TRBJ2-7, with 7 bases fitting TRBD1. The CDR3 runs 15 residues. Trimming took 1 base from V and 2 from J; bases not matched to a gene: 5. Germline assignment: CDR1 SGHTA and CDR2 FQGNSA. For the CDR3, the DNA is TGTGCCAGCAGCTTAGACAGGGGCGATACCTACGAGCAGTACTTC. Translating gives CASSLDRGDTYEQYF.

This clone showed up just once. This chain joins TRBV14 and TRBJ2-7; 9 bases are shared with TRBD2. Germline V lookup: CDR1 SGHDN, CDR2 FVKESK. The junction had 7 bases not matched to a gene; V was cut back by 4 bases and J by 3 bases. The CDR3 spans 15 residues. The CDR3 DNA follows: TGTGCCAGCAGCCTCAGGCTAGCGGGACTCTACGAGCAGTACTTC. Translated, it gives CASSLRLAGLYEQYF.

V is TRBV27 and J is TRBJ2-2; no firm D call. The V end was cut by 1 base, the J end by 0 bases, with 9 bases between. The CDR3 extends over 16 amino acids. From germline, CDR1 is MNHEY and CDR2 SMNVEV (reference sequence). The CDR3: CASSLYRTSNTGELFF. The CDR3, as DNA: TGTGCCAGCAGTTTATACAGAACCTCGAACACCGGGGAGCTGTTTTTT.

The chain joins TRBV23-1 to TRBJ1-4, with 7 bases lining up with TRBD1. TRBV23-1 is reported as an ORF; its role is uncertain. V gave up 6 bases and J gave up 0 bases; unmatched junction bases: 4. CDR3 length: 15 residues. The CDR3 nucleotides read TGCGCCAGCAGCCGCGGACAGGCAACTAATGAAAAACTGTTTTTT. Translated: CASSRGQATNEKLFF.

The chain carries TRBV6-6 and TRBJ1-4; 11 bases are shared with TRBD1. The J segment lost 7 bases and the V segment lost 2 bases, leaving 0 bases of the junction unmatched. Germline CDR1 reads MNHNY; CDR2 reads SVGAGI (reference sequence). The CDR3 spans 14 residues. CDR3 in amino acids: CASSYGTGGEKLFF. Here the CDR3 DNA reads TGTGCCAGCAGTTACGGGACAGGGGGTGAAAAACTGTTTTTT.

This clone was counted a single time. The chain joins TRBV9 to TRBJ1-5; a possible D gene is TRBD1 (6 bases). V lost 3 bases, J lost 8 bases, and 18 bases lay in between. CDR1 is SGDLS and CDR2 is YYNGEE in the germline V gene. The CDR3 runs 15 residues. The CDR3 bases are TGTGCCAGCAGCGGGGGTGGGACACCAAACGAGCCCCAGCATTTT. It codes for CASSGGGTPNEPQHF.

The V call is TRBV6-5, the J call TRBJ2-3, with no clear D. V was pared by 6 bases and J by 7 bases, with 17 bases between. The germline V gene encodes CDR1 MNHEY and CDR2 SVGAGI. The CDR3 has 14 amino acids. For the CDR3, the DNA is TGTGCCAGCAGGGGATCACAAACCACCAATACGCAGTATTTT. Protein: CASRGSQTTNTQYF.

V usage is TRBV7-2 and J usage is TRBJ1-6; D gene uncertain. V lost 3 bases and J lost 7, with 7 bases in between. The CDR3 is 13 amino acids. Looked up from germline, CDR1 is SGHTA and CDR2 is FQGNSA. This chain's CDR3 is CASSLVLNSPLHF. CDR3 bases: TGTGCCAGCAGCTTGGTCCTGAATTCACCCCTCCACTTT.

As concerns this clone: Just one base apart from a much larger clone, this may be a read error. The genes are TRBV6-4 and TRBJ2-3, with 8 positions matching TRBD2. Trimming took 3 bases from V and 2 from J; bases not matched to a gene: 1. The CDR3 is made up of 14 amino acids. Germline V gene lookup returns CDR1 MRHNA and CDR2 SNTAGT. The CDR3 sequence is CASSELAATDTQYF. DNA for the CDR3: TGTGCCAGCAGTGAACTAGCGGCCACAGATACGCAGTATTTT.

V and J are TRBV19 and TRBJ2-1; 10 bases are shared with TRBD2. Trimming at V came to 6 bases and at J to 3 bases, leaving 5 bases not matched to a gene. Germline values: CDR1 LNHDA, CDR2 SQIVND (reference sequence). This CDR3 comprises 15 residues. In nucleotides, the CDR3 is TGTGCCAGTAGCCGTAGCGGGGGGCTCTACAATGAGCAGTTCTTC. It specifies CASSRSGGLYNEQFF.

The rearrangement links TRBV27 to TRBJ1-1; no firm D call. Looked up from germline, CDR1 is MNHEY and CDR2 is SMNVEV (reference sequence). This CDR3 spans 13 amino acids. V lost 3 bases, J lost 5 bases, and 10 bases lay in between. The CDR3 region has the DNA TGTGCCAGCAGTTTCGGTCGGTGGACTGAAGCTTTCTTT. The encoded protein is CASSFGRWTEAFF.

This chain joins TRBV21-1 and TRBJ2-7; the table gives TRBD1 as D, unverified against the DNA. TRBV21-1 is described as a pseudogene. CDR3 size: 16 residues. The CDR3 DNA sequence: TGTGCCAGCAGCAAAGAGGAGGGACAGGGGGCCTACGAGCAGTACTTC. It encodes CASSKEEGQGAYEQYF.

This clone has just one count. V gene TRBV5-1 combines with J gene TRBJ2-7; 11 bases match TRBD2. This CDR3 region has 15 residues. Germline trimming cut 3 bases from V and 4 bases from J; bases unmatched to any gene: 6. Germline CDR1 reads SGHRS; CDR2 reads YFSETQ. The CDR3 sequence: CASSWGTSGVYEQYF. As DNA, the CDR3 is TGCGCCAGCAGCTGGGGGACTAGCGGAGTATACGAGCAGTACTTC. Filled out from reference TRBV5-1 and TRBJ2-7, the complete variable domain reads KAGVTQTPRYLIKTRGQQVTLSCSPISGHRSVSWYQQTPGQGLQFLFEYFSETQRNKGNFPGRFSGRQFSNSRSEMNVSTLELGDSALYLCASSWGTSGVYEQYFGPGTRLTVT.

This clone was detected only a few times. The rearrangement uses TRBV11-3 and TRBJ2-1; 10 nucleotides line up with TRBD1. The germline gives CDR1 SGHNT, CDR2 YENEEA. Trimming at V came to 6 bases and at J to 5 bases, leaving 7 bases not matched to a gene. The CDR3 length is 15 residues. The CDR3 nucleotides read TGTGCCAGCAGTCCGGCGGGGACAGGGGACAATGAGCAGTTCTTC. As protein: CASSPAGTGDNEQFF. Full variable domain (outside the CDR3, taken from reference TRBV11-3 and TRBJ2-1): EAGVVQSPRYKIIEKKQPVAFWCNPISGHNTLYWYLQNLGQGPELLIRYENEEAVDDSQLPKDRFSAERLKGVDSTLKIQPAELGDSAVYLCASSPAGTGDNEQFFGPGTRLTVL.

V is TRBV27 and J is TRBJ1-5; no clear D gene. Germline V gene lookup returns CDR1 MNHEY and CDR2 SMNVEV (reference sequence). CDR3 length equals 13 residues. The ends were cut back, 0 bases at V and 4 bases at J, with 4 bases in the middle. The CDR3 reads CASSLSQNQPQHF. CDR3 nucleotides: TGTGCCAGCAGTTTATCCCAAAATCAGCCCCAGCATTTT.

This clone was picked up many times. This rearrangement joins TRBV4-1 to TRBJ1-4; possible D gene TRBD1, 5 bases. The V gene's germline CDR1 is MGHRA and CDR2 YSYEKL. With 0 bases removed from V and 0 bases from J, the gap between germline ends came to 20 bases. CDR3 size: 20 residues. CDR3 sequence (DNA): TGCGCCAGCAGCCAAGAACCCCGAACAGGCCGCTCTGCAACTAATGAAAAACTGTTTTTT. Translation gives CASSQEPRTGRSATNEKLFF.

CDR3 region: CASAEGTGGEEQYF. CDR3 DNA: TGCGCCAGCGCTGAGGGTACAGGGGGCGAGGAGCAGTACTTC. The chain has TRBV5-1 and TRBJ2-7; 9 nucleotides agree with TRBD1. The CDR3 spans 14 residues. V gave up 7 bases and J gave up 7 bases; unmatched junction bases: 12. Germline V CDR1 and CDR2: SGHRS, YFSETQ.

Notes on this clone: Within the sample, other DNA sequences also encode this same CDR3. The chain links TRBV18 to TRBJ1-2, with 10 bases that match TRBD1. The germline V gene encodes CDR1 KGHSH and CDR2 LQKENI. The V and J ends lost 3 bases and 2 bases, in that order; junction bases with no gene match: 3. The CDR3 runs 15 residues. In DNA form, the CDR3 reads TGTGCCAGCTCACCTCCGGGACAGGGGAACTATGGCTACACCTTC. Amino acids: CASSPPGQGNYGYTF.